The clone carrying this T cell receptor beta chain came up a few times. This record comes from a study of T cells after yellow fever vaccination. MiXCR was run by TCRdb on the 5' RACE reads, yielding one entry per CDR3 protein. The sample includes a few hundred thousand distinct CDR3 sequences, approximately 8% of them seen just once. The germline V gene has CDR1 MNHNS and CDR2 SASEGT. The CDR3 has 15 amino acids. The V end was cut by 6 bases, the J end by 5 bases, with 19 bases between. The TCR comes from a man aged 18 to 30 who received the YFV17D yellow fever vaccine. This chain uses TRBV6-1 with TRBJ2-5; a weak D match, TRBD2 (6 bases). Sequenced material: PBMCs, taken around 45 days after the first yellow fever vaccination. This CDR3 is CASRHLTSRVETQYF. CDR3 sequence (DNA): TGTGCCAGCAGGCACCTAACTAGCCGGGTGGAGACCCAGTACTTC.